The 29 T cell receptor beta chains in this list originate from one sample, sequenced in a study of OX40 agonist ivuxolimab in advanced cancers. TCRdb keeps only in-frame clones here, not all; method: immunoSEQ multiplex PCR. Of around 26,000 clones in the sample, 75% to 80% were seen once. The sequenced sample was CD4+ or CD8+ T cells sorted from blood, obtained in a trial of the OX40 agonist ivuxolimab. The source is an adult with an advanced solid tumor such as melanoma, head and neck, liver or kidney cancer.

This clone was seen more than once but under ten times. The rearrangement joins TRBV5-1 to TRBJ2-7, with a possible D match to TRBD1 (6 bases). Germline CDR1 reads SGHRS; CDR2 reads YFSETQ. The CDR3 is made up of 13 amino acids. Trimming took 0 bases from V and 3 from J, leaving 7 bases between them. The DNA of the CDR3 is TGCGCCAGCAGCTTGGGAGGGGGCTACGAGCAGTACTTC. Translation: CASSLGGGYEQYF.

With regard to this clone: The DNA is left out, because the CDR3 cannot be placed on it with certainty; the CDR3 is given as TCRdb lists it. The J gene is TRBJ1-1, the V gene TRBV21-1; TRBD1 is taken as the D call from the table, unchecked against the DNA. TRBV21-1 is shown as a pseudogene. The CDR3 is 14 residues long, ends included. CDR3 amino acids: CASSQVGSGTEAFF.

This clone appeared a single time. This chain connects TRBV7-9 to TRBJ2-1; 9 bases align to TRBD2. From germline, CDR1 is SEHNR and CDR2 FQNEAQ (reference sequence). V shed 2 bases, J shed 5 bases, and the junction held 1 base outside the gene matches. The CDR3 is 14 residues long. Here the CDR3 reads CASSLLAGHNEQFF. Here the CDR3 DNA reads TGTGCCAGCAGCTTACTAGCGGGGCACAATGAGCAGTTCTTC.

The chain employs TRBV2 and TRBJ2-2; TRBD2 agrees at 9 bases. Trimming cost V 4 bases and J 4 bases; bases outside gene matches: 4. Germline CDR1 is SNHLY and CDR2 is FYNNEI. This CDR3 is 15 amino acids long. The CDR3 DNA reads TGTGCCAGCAGTGGTAGCGGGAGTATCACCGGGGAGCTGTTTTTT. It translates to CASSGSGSITGELFF.

The rearrangement joins TRBV7-3 to TRBJ2-3; 8 nucleotides line up with TRBD1. Unmatched junction bases numbered 3, after V lost 2 bases and J lost 2 bases. The CDR3 covers 15 residues. Germline loops: CDR1 SGHTA, CDR2 FQGTGA. The CDR3 protein is CASSLSGGITDTQYF. In DNA, the CDR3 is TGTGCCAGCAGCTTATCAGGGGGCATCACAGATACGCAGTATTTT.

The rearrangement joins TRBV5-1 to TRBJ1-1; the D is unclear. V gave up 4 bases and J gave up 0 bases, with 7 bases separating them. From germline, CDR1 is SGHRS and CDR2 YFSETQ. The CDR3 runs 13 residues. The CDR3 here is CASSLALNTEAFF. The CDR3 coding sequence is TGCGCCAGCAGCCTTGCCCTGAACACTGAAGCTTTCTTT.

V usage is TRBV27 and J usage is TRBJ2-7; weak D call: TRBD1 (5 bases). This CDR3 is built from 14 residues. Per germline, CDR1 MNHEY and CDR2 SMNVEV (reference sequence). V was pared by 8 bases and J by 3 bases, with 17 bases between. Here the CDR3 DNA reads TGTGCCAGCGGTTATCCAGGGAACCTCTACGAGCAGTACTTC. This translates into CASGYPGNLYEQYF.

The chain uses TRBV15 and TRBJ2-5; D gene uncertain. V dropped 2 bases and J dropped 7 bases, with 8 bases sitting between them. The CDR3 is 12 amino acids. CDR1 and CDR2 (germline): LNHNV, YYDKDF (reference sequence). The CDR3 nucleotides are TGTGCCACCAGCAGATCTAGTCTGACCCAGTACTTC. Residues: CATSRSSLTQYF. The variable domain in full, completed from reference TRBV15 and TRBJ2-5, reads DAMVIQNPRYQVTQFGKPVTLSCSQTLNHNVMYWYQQKSSQAPKLLFHYYDKDFNNEADTPDNFQSRRPNTSFCFLDIRSPGLGDTAMYLCATSRSSLTQYFGPGTRLLVL.

The chain combines TRBV6-5 with TRBJ1-1, with D perhaps TRBD1 (6 bases). Germline-derived CDR1 and CDR2 are MNHEY and SVGAGI. V gave up 2 bases and J gave up 5 bases, with 18 bases separating them. The CDR3 is 16 residues long. CDR3 coding DNA: TGTGCCAGCAGTTACCCCAGGGGCGCAGGAGGAACTGAAGCTTTCTTT. It encodes CASSYPRGAGGTEAFF.

J is TRBJ1-1 and V is TRBV5-6, with D perhaps matching TRBD1 (5 bases). This CDR3 has 12 residues. CDR1 and CDR2 from the germline V gene are SGHDT and YYEEEE. V lost 3 bases and J lost 3, with 6 bases in between. CDR3 protein: CASSWGYTEAFF. The CDR3 DNA reads as TGTGCCAGCAGCTGGGGGTACACTGAAGCTTTCTTT.

The chain combines TRBV7-3 with TRBJ2-7; 13 bases are shared with TRBD2. This CDR3 comprises 15 residues. V dropped 5 bases and J dropped 5; count of bases not matched to a gene: 6. Germline assignment: CDR1 SGHTA and CDR2 FQGTGA. CDR3 DNA sequence: TGTGCCAGCAGCCCAGACGGACTAGCGGGAGACGAGCAGTACTTC. It is translated as CASSPDGLAGDEQYF.

V gene TRBV27 combines with J gene TRBJ1-2, with D unclear. The CDR3 covers 16 residues. The V gene's germline CDR1 is MNHEY and CDR2 SMNVEV (reference sequence). V shed 6 bases and J shed 3 bases, with 20 bases lying between them. CDR3 coding DNA: TGTGCCAGCAGCACCTCAAGAGGCTCGGGTGACTATGGCTACACCTTC. It is translated as CASSTSRGSGDYGYTF.

The J gene is TRBJ2-3, the V gene TRBV7-8; maybe TRBD2 (7 bases). CDR1 is SGHVS and CDR2 is FQNEAQ in the germline V gene. CDR3 size: 16 residues. V was clipped by 6 bases and J by 3 bases, with 19 bases between them. The chain's CDR3 is CASSLNRGALTDTQYF. The CDR3 coding sequence is TGTGCCAGCAGTCTCAATCGGGGGGCGCTGACAGATACGCAGTATTTT.

This clone was picked up a small number of times. CDR3 protein: CASSASGRNDEQYF. CDR3 sequence (DNA): TGTGCCAGCAGCGCGAGCGGGAGGAATGACGAGCAGTACTTC. The chain combines TRBV9 with TRBJ2-7, with TRBD2 matching over 9 bases. Germline CDR1 and CDR2: SGDLS and YYNGEE. This CDR3 region has 14 residues. V dropped 3 bases and J dropped 5; count of bases not matched to a gene: 6.

The J gene is TRBJ2-7, the V gene TRBV6-6, with TRBD1 matching over 7 bases. CDR3 length equals 12 residues. The germline CDR1 and CDR2 sequences are MNHNY and SVGAGI (reference sequence). V lost 6 bases, J lost 2 bases, and 1 base stayed unmatched. This chain's CDR3 is CASRGTAYEQYF. As DNA, the CDR3 is TGTGCCAGCAGAGGGACAGCCTACGAGCAGTACTTC.

In its sample, this clone is medium-sized. The gene calls are TRBV7-2 and TRBJ2-1; no reliable D call. Trimming pared 2 bases from V and 0 bases from J, leaving 11 bases between. The CDR3 spans 16 residues. Germline assignment: CDR1 SGHTA and CDR2 FQGNSA. CDR3 residues: CASSLIAGSSYNEQFF. The CDR3 DNA reads TGTGCCAGCAGCTTAATAGCCGGTAGCTCCTACAATGAGCAGTTCTTC.

This clone was seen a few times. The rearrangement joins TRBV5-1 to TRBJ2-1, with no clear D. The V gene lost 0 bases and the J gene lost 10 bases, with 11 bases spanning the gap. Germline loops: CDR1 SGHRS, CDR2 YFSETQ. The CDR3 consists of 13 residues. The CDR3 coding sequence is TGCGCCAGCAGCTTGGCCATGAGAGCCGAGCAGTTCTTC. It translates to CASSLAMRAEQFF. Looking up the rest from reference TRBV5-1 and TRBJ2-1 gives the full variable domain: KAGVTQTPRYLIKTRGQQVTLSCSPISGHRSVSWYQQTPGQGLQFLFEYFSETQRNKGNFPGRFSGRQFSNSRSEMNVSTLELGDSALYLCASSLAMRAEQFFGPGTRLTVL.

The chain has TRBV6-5 and TRBJ2-7, with 8 nucleotides matching TRBD2. V was clipped by 2 bases and J by 5 bases; unmatched bases: 8. The germline gives CDR1 MNHEY, CDR2 SVGAGI. The CDR3 runs to 15 residues. In DNA, the CDR3 is TGTGCCAGCAGTTACAGGGGACTAGGGCTCCACGAGCAGTACTTC. This sequence encodes CASSYRGLGLHEQYF.

The chain recombines TRBV4-1 with TRBJ1-5; D not certain. The V and J ends lost 3 bases and 1 base respectively, with 10 bases between them. Germline-derived CDR1 and CDR2 are MGHRA and YSYEKL. This CDR3 contains 15 residues. The CDR3 loop reads CASSQGSGSNQPQHF. The CDR3 DNA follows: TGCGCCAGCAGCCAGGGGTCGGGGAGCAATCAGCCCCAGCATTTT.

This chain connects TRBV4-3 to TRBJ1-1; D unclear. The CDR3 totals 13 residues. Deletions cut 1 base from V and 1 base from J, with 4 bases between. The V gene's germline CDR1 is LGHNA and CDR2 YSLEER. CDR3 in DNA: TGCGCCAGCAGCCAAGGTAGGAACACTGAAGCTTTCTTT. The encoded protein is CASSQGRNTEAFF.

This clone occurred a few times. The chain couples TRBV27 to TRBJ2-7; TRBD1 matches at 7 bases. Germline CDR1 reads MNHEY; CDR2 reads SMNVEV (reference sequence). Germline trimming cut 5 bases from V and 3 bases from J; bases unmatched to any gene: 7. The CDR3 is 14 amino acids. The CDR3 DNA reads TGTGCCAGCAGTCCACAGGGGTTAAACTACGAGCAGTACTTC. This codes for CASSPQGLNYEQYF.

This chain joins TRBV14 and TRBJ1-2, with D possibly TRBD1 on 5 matching bases. The CDR3 totals 13 residues. V lost 6 bases and J 1 base, leaving 9 bases between the germline ends. CDR1 is SGHDN and CDR2 is FVKESK in the germline V gene. CDR3 sequence reads: CASSNRLNYGYTF. As DNA, the CDR3 is TGTGCCAGCAGTAACAGGCTTAACTATGGCTACACCTTC.

The chain joins TRBV29-1 to TRBJ2-7, with D uncertain. With 7 bases removed from V and 2 bases from J, the gap between germline ends came to 9 bases. CDR3 length equals 11 residues. Germline V lookup: CDR1 SQVTM, CDR2 ANQGSEA. The CDR3 region has the DNA TGCAGCGCGACTGACGCCTACGAGCAGTACTTC. Amino acids: CSATDAYEQYF.

J is TRBJ2-2 and V is TRBV7-6; 7 bases line up with TRBD1. Trimming took 6 bases from V and 6 from J; bases not matched to a gene: 7. CDR1 is SGHVS, CDR2 FNYEAQ, per germline. CDR3 size: 14 residues. The CDR3 region has the DNA TGTGCCAGCAGAGGGCAGGGGGAAGCCGGGGAGCTGTTTTTT. Residues: CASRGQGEAGELFF.

V gene TRBV6-5 combines with J gene TRBJ1-1; D gene uncertain. Trimming pared 0 bases from V and 5 bases from J, leaving 13 bases between. The CDR3 is made up of 15 amino acids. Looked up from germline, CDR1 is MNHEY and CDR2 is SVGAGI. CDR3 amino acids: CASSYSLVGRTEAFF. In DNA, the CDR3 is TGTGCCAGCAGTTACTCGTTGGTCGGGAGGACTGAAGCTTTCTTT.

The chain joins TRBV25-1 to TRBJ1-6; 7 positions agree with TRBD1. CDR1 and CDR2 from the germline V gene are MGHDK and SYGVNS. This CDR3 is 15 amino acids long. Trimming took 1 base from V and 10 from J; bases not matched to a gene: 7. The CDR3 DNA reads TGTGCCAGCAGTGAATTAGAAGGGGGCTCCTCACCCCTCCACTTT. Translation gives CASSELEGGSSPLHF.

The table lists this clone with a few counts. This chain joins TRBV7-8 and TRBJ2-2; D call uncertain. V was pared by 11 bases and J by 4 bases, with 14 bases between. Germline lookup yields CDR1 SGHVS and CDR2 FQNEAQ. The CDR3 contains 13 residues. CDR3 residues: CAYGPDGTGELFF. CDR3 nucleotides: TGTGCCTACGGACCGGACGGCACCGGGGAGCTGTTTTTT.

V gene TRBV29-1 combines with J gene TRBJ2-5, with D perhaps TRBD2 (6 bases). V shed 5 bases and J shed 2 bases, with 15 bases lying between them. CDR1 SQVTM and CDR2 ANQGSEA come from the germline V gene. This CDR3 is built from 14 residues. The CDR3: CSVSAGPRQETQYF. The CDR3 DNA is TGCAGCGTTTCCGCGGGACCAAGACAAGAGACCCAGTACTTC.

The chain combines TRBV19 with TRBJ2-7; TRBD1 matches 7 bases. This CDR3 has 14 residues. CDR1 LNHDA and CDR2 SQIVND come from the germline V gene (reference sequence). V was clipped by 1 base and J by 4 bases; unmatched bases: 4. This chain's CDR3 is CASSIGTGMYEQYF. CDR3 DNA sequence: TGTGCCAGTAGTATAGGGACAGGAATGTACGAGCAGTACTTC.